This T cell receptor (beta chain) was profiled in a study of T cells and Merkel cell carcinoma outcomes. This CDR3 is built from 14 residues. V was cut by 4 bases and J by 5 bases, with 14 bases left in between. Per the germline V gene, CDR1 is MNHEY and CDR2 is SMNVEV (reference sequence). Sequenced by immunoSEQ multiplex PCR; TCRdb stores in-frame clones only, minus some. This sample carries 2,000 to 2,500 clones, around nine tenths of them seen once, and the ten largest clones take about 7%. The sequenced sample was tumor tissue from Merkel cell carcinoma. The rearrangement joins TRBV27 to TRBJ1-1, with D possibly TRBD1 on 6 matching bases. The clonotype comes from a human donor with Merkel cell carcinoma. The CDR3 is CASSSSGTQTEAFF. CDR3 sequence (DNA): TGTGCCAGCAGTTCGTCCGGGACACAGACTGAAGCTTTCTTT.